This T cell receptor (beta chain) came from a study of cytomegalovirus exposure and HLA in healthy donors. Overall study results and limits: Among the most significant clusters, several appeared linked to common viral pathogens in a later analysis.

Unrecorded immune exposures were likely, despite nominal health at sampling. Concerning this clone: Its antigen is undetermined.

PCR involved 60 Vbeta and 13 Jbeta primers. Measured with immunoSEQ multiplex PCR; TCRdb has only the in-frame clones, and not every one. The profile shows 110,000 to 150,000 clones, around 79% of them singletons. V dropped 5 bases and J dropped 0; count of bases not matched to a gene: 1. Germline V gives CDR1 KGHSH, CDR2 LQKENI. The CDR3 spans 15 residues. The sample was PBMCs. This clonotype was obtained from a female donor in good health and CMV-seronegative. This chain connects TRBV18 to TRBJ2-3; 11 bases agree with TRBD2. CDR3 coding DNA: TGTGCCAGCTCAAGGACTAGCGGGAGCACAGATACGCAGTATTTT. Translating it yields CASSRTSGSTDTQYF.